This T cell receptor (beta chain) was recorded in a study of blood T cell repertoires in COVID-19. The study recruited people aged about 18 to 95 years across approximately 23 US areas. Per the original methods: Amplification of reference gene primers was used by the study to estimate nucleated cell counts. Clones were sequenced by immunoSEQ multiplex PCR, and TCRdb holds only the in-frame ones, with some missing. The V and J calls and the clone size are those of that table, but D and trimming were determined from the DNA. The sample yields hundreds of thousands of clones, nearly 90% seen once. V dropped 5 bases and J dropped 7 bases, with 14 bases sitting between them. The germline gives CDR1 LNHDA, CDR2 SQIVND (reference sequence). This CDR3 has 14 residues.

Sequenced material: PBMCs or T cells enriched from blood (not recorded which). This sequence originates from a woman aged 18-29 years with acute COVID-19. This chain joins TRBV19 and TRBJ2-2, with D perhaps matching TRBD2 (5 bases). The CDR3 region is CASSATSRGGELFF. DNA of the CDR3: TGTGCCAGTAGTGCCACGAGTCGGGGCGGGGAGCTGTTTTTT.